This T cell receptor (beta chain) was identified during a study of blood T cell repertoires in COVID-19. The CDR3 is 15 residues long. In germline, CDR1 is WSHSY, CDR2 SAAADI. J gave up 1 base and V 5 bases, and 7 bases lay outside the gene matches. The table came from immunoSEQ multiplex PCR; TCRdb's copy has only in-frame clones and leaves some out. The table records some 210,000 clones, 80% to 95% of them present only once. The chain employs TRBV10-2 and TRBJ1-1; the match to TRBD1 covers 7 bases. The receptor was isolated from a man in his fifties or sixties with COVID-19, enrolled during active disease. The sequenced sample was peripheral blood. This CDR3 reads CASSKTGLENTEAFF. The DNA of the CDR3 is TGCGCCAGCAGTAAGACAGGGTTGGAGAACACTGAAGCTTTCTTT.